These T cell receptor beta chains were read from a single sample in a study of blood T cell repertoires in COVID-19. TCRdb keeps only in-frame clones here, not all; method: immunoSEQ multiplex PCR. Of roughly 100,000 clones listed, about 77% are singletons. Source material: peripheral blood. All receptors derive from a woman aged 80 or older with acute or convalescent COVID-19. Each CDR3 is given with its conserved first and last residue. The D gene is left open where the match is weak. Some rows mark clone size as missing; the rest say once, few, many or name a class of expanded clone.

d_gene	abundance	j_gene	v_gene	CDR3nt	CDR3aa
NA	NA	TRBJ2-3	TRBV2	TGTGCCAGCAGTGCTCGTCTCACAGATACGCAGTATTTT	CASSARLTDTQYF
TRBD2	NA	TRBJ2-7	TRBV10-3	TGTGCCGTCGGGACTAGCGGGAGCTCCTACGAGCAGTACTTC	CAVGTSGSSYEQYF
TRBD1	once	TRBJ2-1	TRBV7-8	TGTGCCAGCAGCTACCGCGCAGGACAGGGTTACAATGAGCAGTTCTTC	CASSYRAGQGYNEQFF
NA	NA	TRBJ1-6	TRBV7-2	TGTGCCAGCAGTCCCGGGTCAAATAATTCACCCCTCCACTTT	CASSPGSNNSPLHF
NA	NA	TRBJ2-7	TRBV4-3	TGCGCCAGCAGCCAGACTACAGGGAACGAGCAGTACTTC	CASSQTTGNEQYF
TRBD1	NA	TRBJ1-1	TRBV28	TGTGCCAGCAGTGAGGGGACAGGTTTGAACACTGAAGCTTTCTTT	CASSEGTGLNTEAFF
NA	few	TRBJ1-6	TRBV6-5	TGTGCCAGCAGGGGAACCCGGGACAAGAATTCACCCCTCCACTTT	CASRGTRDKNSPLHF
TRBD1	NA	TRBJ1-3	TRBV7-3	TGTGCCAGCAGCTTATCAGGGGGTGGAAACACCATATATTTT	CASSLSGGGNTIYF
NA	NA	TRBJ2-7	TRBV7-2	TGTGCCAGCAGCCCGGGGGACGGCGCCTACGAGCAGTACTTC	CASSPGDGAYEQYF
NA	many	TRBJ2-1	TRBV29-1	TGCAGCGTTGAGGGTGAGGGTTTCTACAATGAGCAGTTCTTC	CSVEGEGFYNEQFF
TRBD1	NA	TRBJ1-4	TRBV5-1	TGCGCCAGCTCACCGGGACAGGCTAATGAAAAACTGTTTTTT	CASSPGQANEKLFF
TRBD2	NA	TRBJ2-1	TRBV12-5	TGTGCTAGTGGTTTGGGTGGAACAGCAGCGGGGGCAAATGAGCAGTTCTTC	CASGLGGTAAGANEQFF
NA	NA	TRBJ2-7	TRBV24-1	TGTGCCACCAGTGACACCGGTTCCTACGAGCAGTACTTC	CATSDTGSYEQYF
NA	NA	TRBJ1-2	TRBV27	TGTGCCAGCCTGGGGGCTGGGGGTGGCTACACCTTC	CASLGAGGGYTF
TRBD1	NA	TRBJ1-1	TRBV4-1	TGCGCCAGCAGCTCGGGGACAGGGGACACTGAAGCTTTCTTT	CASSSGTGDTEAFF
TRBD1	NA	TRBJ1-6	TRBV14	TGTGCCAGCAGCCGGGACAGCAATAATTCACCCCTCCACTTT	CASSRDSNNSPLHF
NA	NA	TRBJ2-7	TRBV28	TGTGCCAGCAGCCCTAACTACGAGCAGTACTTC	CASSPNYEQYF
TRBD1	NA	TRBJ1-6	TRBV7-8	TGTGCCAGCAGCTTGGACAGGGGGAATTCACCCCTCCACTTT	CASSLDRGNSPLHF
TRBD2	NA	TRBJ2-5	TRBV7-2	TGTGCCAGCAGCTTAGGGCCGCTAGCGGGGGGGCTGGAGACCCAGTACTTC	CASSLGPLAGGLETQYF
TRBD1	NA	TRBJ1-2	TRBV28	TGTGCCAGCAGTTTGGTGACAGGGGCCCACCGCGGGGGCTACACCTTC	CASSLVTGAHRGGYTF
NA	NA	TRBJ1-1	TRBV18	TGTGCCAGCTCTTCAGGGTTTGAGGTCTCTGAAGCTTTCTTT	CASSSGFEVSEAFF
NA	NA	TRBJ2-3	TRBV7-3	TGTGCCAGCAGCTTAAAGGGTGGGAGCGGCGATACGCAGTATTTT	CASSLKGGSGDTQYF
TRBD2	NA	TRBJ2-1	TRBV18	TGTGCCAGCTCACCAAGCGGGGGCAGGGAGCAGTTCTTC	CASSPSGGREQFF
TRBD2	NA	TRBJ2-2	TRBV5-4	TGTGCCAGCAGCTTAGAACTAGCGGGGGGGCGGACCGGGGAGCTGTTTTTT	CASSLELAGGRTGELFF
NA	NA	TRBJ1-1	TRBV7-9	TGTGCCAGCAGCCTAAACAGGGAAACTGAAGCTTTCTTT	CASSLNRETEAFF
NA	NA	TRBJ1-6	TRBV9	TGTGCCAGCAGCGTAGCCCAGGGTCCTGATAATTCACCCCTCCACTTT	CASSVAQGPDNSPLHF
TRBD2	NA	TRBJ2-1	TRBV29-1	TGCAGCGTTGTGCGCGGGGGGGATTTCTACAATGAGCAGTTCTTC	CSVVRGGDFYNEQFF
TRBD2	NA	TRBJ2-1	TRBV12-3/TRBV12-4	TGTGCCAGCAGTCGGACTAGCAATGAGCAGTTCTTC	CASSRTSNEQFF
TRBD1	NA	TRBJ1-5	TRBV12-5	TGTGCTAGTGGTGCCCAGGGGGCGGGTCAGCCCCAGCATTTT	CASGAQGAGQPQHF
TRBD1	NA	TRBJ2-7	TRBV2	TGTGCCAGCAGTGTCTCCGGGACAGCATCCTACGAGCAGTACTTC	CASSVSGTASYEQYF
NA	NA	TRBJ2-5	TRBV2	TGTGCCAGCAGCTATCAAGAGACCCAGTACTTC	CASSYQETQYF
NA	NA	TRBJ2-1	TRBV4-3	TGCGCCAGCAGCCAAGATGTTGGGCCGGCAATGATAGGGCAGTTCTTC	CASSQDVGPAMIGQFF
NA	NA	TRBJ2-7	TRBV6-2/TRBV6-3	TGTGCCAGCAGTTACATAAACAGGCAAGCGCAGCAGTACTTC	CASSYINRQAQQYF